The clone carrying this TCR beta chain was picked up a small number of times. The antigen is unknown. The data derive from a study of shared clonotypes between healthy human individuals. Clones were read by immunoSEQ multiplex PCR, and TCRdb kept only the in-frame ones, dropping some. The sample records about 2.4 million clones, just over 90% being singletons. Overall study results and limits: Sorted-subset sequencing was shown by rarefaction to be incomplete despite large depth. Naive subsets generally had larger estimated richness than memory subsets.

The CDR3 spans 15 residues. The V gene's germline CDR1 is MNHNS and CDR2 SASEGT. The germline V and J ends were trimmed by 2 bases and 5 bases, with 15 bases remaining between them. The sample consisted of naive CD4+ T cells sorted from blood. Subset given: CD45RA+ positively selected. The V gene is TRBV6-1, the J gene TRBJ1-1, with D unresolved. This sequence was found in a man younger than 35 in good health. CDR3 sequence reads: CASSELLGIGTEAFF. CDR3 nucleotide sequence: TGTGCCAGCAGTGAACTGTTGGGCATTGGAACTGAAGCTTTCTTT.